This TCR beta chain was profiled in a study of T-cell reconstitution after alpha-beta-depleted transplantation in children. During its preparation, the TCRbeta library received unique molecular identifiers. TCRdb reprocessed the PCR reads with MiXCR, giving one entry per CDR3 protein. The table shows around 100,000 distinct CDR3 sequences, with around 7% occurring only once. V lost 5 bases and J 4 bases, leaving 14 bases between the germline ends. The germline gives CDR1 SGHAT, CDR2 FQNNGV. The CDR3 length is 14 residues. Of note for this clonotype: Antigen unknown.

Study conclusions and caveats: The study reportedly traced alpha-beta T cells about two months after transplant to several hundred expanded graft clones.

The clonotype was recovered from a boy aged 2 to 10 with acute lymphoblastic leukemia, due to receive a stem cell transplant. The sample consisted of PBMCs, taken before TCRalphabeta/CD19-depleted stem cell transplant. The J gene is TRBJ2-5, the V gene TRBV11-2; D may match TRBD1 or TRBD2 (5 bases each). CDR3 in DNA: TGTGCCAGCAGCAGTTCTCCAGGGAGAGAGACCCAGTACTTC. It encodes CASSSSPGRETQYF.